The 12 T cell receptor beta chains given below trace back to one sample, sequenced in a study of blood T cell repertoires in COVID-19 (dated by TCRdb to the early 2020s). Receptor amplification or capture employed the immunoSEQ multiplex PCR assay. Drawn from immuneACCESS, this table holds only the in-frame rearrangements with V and J called that TCRdb kept. Clones are partly lost; checked studies trace under half to an unresolved V gene and leave the rest unexplained. In this sample the table shows 190,000 or so clones, about 90% of which occur a single time. Roughly 8.4% of the sample lies in the top ten. Material: PBMCs or T cells enriched from blood (not recorded which). These receptors originate from a woman aged 18-30 years who had recovered from COVID-19.

This clone has a single count. The gene calls are TRBV24-1 and TRBJ2-2; 7 nucleotides line up with TRBD1. CDR3 length: 16 residues. The germline V gene encodes CDR1 KGHDR and CDR2 SFDVKD. The J segment lost 4 bases and the V segment lost 3 bases, leaving 7 bases of the junction unmatched. CDR3 in amino acids: CATSDPDRARTGELFF. As DNA, the CDR3 is TGTGCCACCAGTGATCCTGACAGGGCGCGCACCGGGGAGCTGTTTTTT.

This rearrangement joins TRBV18 to TRBJ2-5; 7 bases are shared with TRBD2. Trimming removed 0 bases from V and 4 bases from J; junction bases left unmatched: 8. CDR1 and CDR2 from the germline V gene are KGHSH and LQKENI. CDR3 length: 16 amino acids. As DNA, the CDR3 is TGTGCCAGCTCACCACCCCAGCGGGGTGGGCGAGAGACCCAGTACTTC. Translated, it gives CASSPPQRGGRETQYF.

Remarks on this clone: The identical CDR3 is also encoded by other nucleotide sequences in the sample. The V gene is TRBV20-1, the J gene TRBJ2-7, with unresolved D. The V end was cut by 0 bases, the J end by 3 bases, with 3 bases between. CDR3 length: 11 residues. Looked up from germline, CDR1 is DFQATT and CDR2 is SNEGSKA (reference sequence). CDR3 DNA sequence: TGCAGTGCTAGAGATAACTACGAGCAGTACTTC. Translating it yields CSARDNYEQYF.

The CDR3 reads CASSYGGITYGYTF. For the CDR3, the DNA is TGTGCCAGCAGTTACGGGGGAATTACCTATGGCTACACCTTC. This chain joins TRBV28 and TRBJ1-2; possible D gene TRBD1, 5 bases. Germline V gene lookup returns CDR1 MDHEN and CDR2 SYDVKM. The length of the CDR3 is 14 residues. V shed 4 bases and J shed 4 bases, with 13 bases lying between them.

DNA of the CDR3: TGTGCCAGCAGCTCGACAGGCTATGGCTACACCTTC. Translation gives CASSSTGYGYTF. The chain carries TRBV13 and TRBJ1-2; possibly TRBD1 for D (6 bases). V lost 4 bases, J lost 4 bases, and 7 bases lay in between. The CDR3 is 12 amino acids. Germline CDR1 and CDR2: PRHDT and FYEKMQ (reference sequence).

The chain combines TRBV27 with TRBJ1-1, with no clear D. The CDR3 is 14 residues long. The germline V gene has CDR1 MNHEY and CDR2 SMNVEV (reference sequence). V lost 3 bases and J 4 bases, leaving 12 bases between the germline ends. CDR3 sequence: CASSLHGKGTEAFF. The CDR3 nucleotides read TGTGCCAGCAGTTTGCACGGGAAGGGCACTGAAGCTTTCTTT.

The V call is TRBV23-1, the J call TRBJ1-3, with 8 bases aligning to TRBD1. Being an ORF, TRBV23-1 has a function that is uncertain. With 8 bases clipped from V and 4 bases from J, the junction kept 4 bases outside the gene matches. The CDR3 runs 13 residues. CDR3 nucleotide sequence: TGCGCCAGCTTGACAGGGGTCGGAAACACCATATATTTT. Encoded protein: CASLTGVGNTIYF.

The chain is built from TRBV7-8 and TRBJ1-1; the D is unclear. V was trimmed by 6 bases and J by 8 bases, leaving 19 bases between them. The CDR3 spans 14 residues. Germline V gives CDR1 SGHVS, CDR2 FQNEAQ. The CDR3: CASRAGRAGLEAFF. CDR3 DNA sequence: TGTGCCAGCAGAGCCGGGAGGGCGGGTTTAGAAGCTTTCTTT.

This chain connects TRBV27 to TRBJ1-1; D uncertain. The CDR3 contains 13 residues. Trimming shortened V by 6 bases and J by 6 bases, and 14 bases separated the two germline ends. CDR1 and CDR2 (germline): MNHEY, SMNVEV (reference sequence). CDR3 coding DNA: TGTGCCAGCAGCCCACATAACCAAGCTGAAGCTTTCTTT. Translated, it gives CASSPHNQAEAFF.

This clone appeared once. The rearrangement joins TRBV5-1 to TRBJ1-1; 8 nucleotides line up with TRBD1. This CDR3 has 15 residues. After removal of 1 base from V and 2 bases from J, the junction contained 4 bases not matched to a gene. In germline, CDR1 is SGHRS, CDR2 YFSETQ. The CDR3 here is CASSLQGASNTEAFF. The CDR3 region has the DNA TGCGCCAGCAGCTTGCAGGGGGCGAGCAACACTGAAGCTTTCTTT.

The CDR3 sequence is CASSRLAANTGELFF. In DNA, the CDR3 is TGTGCCAGCAGCCGACTAGCGGCGAACACCGGGGAGCTGTTTTTT. V usage is TRBV13 and J usage is TRBJ2-2, with 9 nucleotides matching TRBD2. This CDR3 spans 15 amino acids. In germline, CDR1 is PRHDT, CDR2 FYEKMQ (reference sequence). V trimming: 5 bases; J trimming: 0 bases; junction bases outside the gene matches: 1. Supplemented by reference TRBV13 and TRBJ2-2, the full variable domain reads AAGVIQSPRHLIKEKRETATLKCYPIPRHDTVYWYQQGPGQDPQFLISFYEKMQSDKGSIPDRFSAQQFSDYHSELNMSSLELGDSALYFCASSRLAANTGELFFGEGSRLTVL.

The chain combines TRBV6-5 with TRBJ2-1; the match to TRBD1 covers 12 bases. This CDR3 spans 15 amino acids. V shed 6 bases, J shed 9 bases, and the junction held 9 bases outside the gene matches. Germline CDR1 reads MNHEY; CDR2 reads SVGAGI. The CDR3 here is CASRIRDRGLSEQFF. In DNA form, the CDR3 reads TGTGCCAGCAGGATCCGGGACAGGGGGCTGAGTGAGCAGTTCTTC.